These 7 T cell receptor beta chains came from one sample sequenced in a study of T cell responses to AZD1222 COVID-19 vaccine. Clones were sequenced by immunoSEQ multiplex PCR, and TCRdb holds only the in-frame ones, with some missing. The sample lists 160,000 or so clones, approximately 86% occurring once. Sequencing used peripheral blood, obtained after recovery from COVID-19. The receptors come from an adult who had recovered from COVID-19.

The J gene is TRBJ2-7, the V gene TRBV28; D is unresolved. The length of the CDR3 is 12 residues. With 1 base removed from V and 5 bases from J, the gap between germline ends came to 6 bases. CDR1 is MDHEN, CDR2 SYDVKM, per germline. The CDR3 protein is CASSLLWDEQYF. CDR3 nucleotides: TGTGCCAGCAGTTTATTGTGGGACGAGCAGTACTTC.

The chain combines TRBV9 with TRBJ1-5; 7 bases align to TRBD1. This CDR3 has 14 residues. The V segment lost 4 bases and the J segment 3 bases; nucleotides outside the gene matches: 4. Per germline, CDR1 SGDLS and CDR2 YYNGEE. For the CDR3, the DNA is TGTGCCAGCAGCCAGGGGGGAAACAATCAGCCCCAGCATTTT. Amino acid sequence: CASSQGGNNQPQHF.

This chain joins TRBV5-6 and TRBJ2-4; D remains ambiguous. Germline V CDR1 and CDR2: SGHDT, YYEEEE. The V and J ends lost 0 bases and 0 bases respectively, with 13 bases between them. The CDR3 extends over 17 amino acids. The CDR3 sequence is CASSLGAAVLAKNIQYF. Here the CDR3 DNA reads TGTGCCAGCAGCTTGGGGGCAGCAGTGTTAGCCAAAAACATTCAGTACTTC.

This chain links TRBV19 with TRBJ1-2; D remains unclear. The germline CDR1 and CDR2 sequences are LNHDA and SQIVND (reference sequence). The V and J ends lost 8 bases and 8 bases respectively, with 12 bases between them. The CDR3 totals 11 residues. The CDR3 DNA reads TGTGCCAGTGAGCACAATGGGGGCTACACCTTC. This gives the protein CASEHNGGYTF.

The chain employs TRBV14 and TRBJ2-1; 9 bases match TRBD2. V was clipped by 5 bases and J by 4 bases; unmatched bases: 9. The length of the CDR3 is 16 residues. Germline lookup yields CDR1 SGHDN and CDR2 FVKESK. The CDR3 loop reads CASSARGLAVYNEQFF. Here the CDR3 DNA reads TGTGCCAGCAGCGCAAGGGGACTAGCAGTATACAATGAGCAGTTCTTC.

The V gene is TRBV7-9, the J gene TRBJ1-3; D remains ambiguous. The CDR3 covers 15 residues. Trimming took 5 bases from V and 0 from J, leaving 11 bases between them. The V gene's germline CDR1 is SEHNR and CDR2 FQNEAQ (reference sequence). The CDR3 DNA reads as TGTGCCAGCAGCCCCCCCCGTCACTCTGGAAACACCATATATTTT. Protein sequence: CASSPPRHSGNTIYF.

With regard to this clone: Sequence at one end of the junction differs from germline and may be a read error. The V gene is TRBV28, the J gene TRBJ2-3; tentative D call: TRBD1 (5 bases). CDR3 size: 12 residues. Germline CDR1 and CDR2: MDHEN and SYDVKM. Here the CDR3 DNA reads TGTGCCGGCAGGGTTGTCGGAGATACGCAGTATTTT. Residues: CAGRVVGDTQYF.